What follows is one TCR beta chain and its context. Seattle-derived patients entered the study during active infection and were followed longitudinally. The CDR3 is made up of 13 amino acids. V was pared by 6 bases and J by 5 bases, with 5 bases of the junction left unmatched. CDR1 SGDLS and CDR2 YYNGEE come from the germline V gene. Source study methods: Counts of nucleated cells, estimated from reference gene primer amplification, were obtained. Sequencing was performed with immunoSEQ multiplex PCR; in TCRdb, only in-frame clones are kept and a portion is missing. V and J calls and clone size are those listed in that table; D and trimming were worked out from the DNA. Altogether 140,000 or so clones are present, around 90% being singletons, with the ten largest covering 2.5% to 3%. The data derive from a study of blood T cell repertoires in COVID-19.

The sequenced sample consisted of peripheral blood. The receptor's source is a human donor with COVID-19, enrolled during active disease. The donor label of this sample is uncertain. J is TRBJ2-1 and V is TRBV9; 7 nucleotides line up with TRBD2. CDR3: CASTGTTDNEQFF. The CDR3 region has the DNA TGTGCCAGCACCGGGACTACCGACAATGAGCAGTTCTTC.